One T cell receptor beta chain is described in this entry. Its antigen is unidentified. These data belong to a study of vaccination effects on CD4 cells after COVID-19. About the study: Antigen-specific CD4+ T cells were expanded with viral peptide pools in the ViraFEST assay before sequencing.

Some clones are missing from TCRdb's copy, which holds only in-frame ones; the method was immunoSEQ multiplex PCR. Of tens of thousands of clones in the sample, 70% to 85% are singletons; the top ten hold under 25%. Cells that had been cultured for 10 days were the source of isolated CD4+ T cells. V was clipped by 0 bases and J by 3 bases, with 9 bases between them. The CDR3 spans 15 residues. Germline CDR1 reads MNHEY; CDR2 reads SVGAGI. This receptor was obtained from a human donor who had a prior SARS-CoV-2 infection. The sample consisted of CD4+ T cells from PBMCs cultured without peptide, taken before COVID-19 vaccination. The chain employs TRBV6-5 and TRBJ2-1; the D is unclear. The DNA for the CDR3 is TGTGCCAGCAGTTACTCTCGACGCGGCTACAATGAGCAGTTCTTC. Translating it yields CASSYSRRGYNEQFF.